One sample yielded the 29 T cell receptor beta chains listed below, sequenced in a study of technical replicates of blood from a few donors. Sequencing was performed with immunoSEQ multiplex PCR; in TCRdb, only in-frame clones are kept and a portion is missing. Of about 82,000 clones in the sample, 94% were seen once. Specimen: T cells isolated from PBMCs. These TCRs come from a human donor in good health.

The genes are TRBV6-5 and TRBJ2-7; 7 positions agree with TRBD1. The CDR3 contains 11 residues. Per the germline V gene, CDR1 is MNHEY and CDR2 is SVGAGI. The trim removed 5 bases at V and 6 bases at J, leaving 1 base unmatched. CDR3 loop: CASSPGGEQYF. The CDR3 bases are TGTGCCAGCAGTCCAGGGGGCGAGCAGTACTTC.

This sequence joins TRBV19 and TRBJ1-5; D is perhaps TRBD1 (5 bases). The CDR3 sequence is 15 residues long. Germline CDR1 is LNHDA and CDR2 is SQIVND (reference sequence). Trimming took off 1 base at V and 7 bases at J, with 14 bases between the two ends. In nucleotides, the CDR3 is TGTGCCAGTAGTATAGCGAGTGGGGCGGGGCAGCCCCAGCATTTT. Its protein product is CASSIASGAGQPQHF.

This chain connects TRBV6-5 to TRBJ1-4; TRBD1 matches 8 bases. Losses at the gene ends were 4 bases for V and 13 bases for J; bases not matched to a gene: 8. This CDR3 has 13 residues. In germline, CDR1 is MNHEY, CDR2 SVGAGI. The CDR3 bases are TGTGCCAGCAGTTCTACAGGGGGGTTCGGACTGTTTTTT. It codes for CASSSTGGFGLFF.

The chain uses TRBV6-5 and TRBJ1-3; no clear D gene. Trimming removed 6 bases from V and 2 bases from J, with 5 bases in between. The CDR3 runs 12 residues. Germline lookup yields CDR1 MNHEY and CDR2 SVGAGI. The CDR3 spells CASSQTGNTIYF. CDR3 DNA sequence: TGTGCCAGCAGCCAGACTGGAAACACCATATATTTT.

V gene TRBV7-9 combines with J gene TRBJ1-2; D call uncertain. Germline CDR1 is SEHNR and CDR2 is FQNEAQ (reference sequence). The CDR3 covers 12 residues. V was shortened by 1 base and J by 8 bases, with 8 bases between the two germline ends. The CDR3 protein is CASSLGGNGYTF. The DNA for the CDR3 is TGTGCCAGCAGCTTAGGAGGGAACGGCTACACCTTC.

The CDR3 protein is CASSQEWDTSTYEQYF. DNA for the CDR3: TGCGCCAGCAGCCAAGAGTGGGACACGTCGACCTACGAGCAGTACTTC. The V and J genes are TRBV4-3 and TRBJ2-7; perhaps TRBD1 as D (6 bases). The CDR3 loop spans 16 amino acids. V lost 0 bases, J lost 2 bases, and 14 bases lay in between. CDR1 LGHNA and CDR2 YSLEER come from the germline V gene.

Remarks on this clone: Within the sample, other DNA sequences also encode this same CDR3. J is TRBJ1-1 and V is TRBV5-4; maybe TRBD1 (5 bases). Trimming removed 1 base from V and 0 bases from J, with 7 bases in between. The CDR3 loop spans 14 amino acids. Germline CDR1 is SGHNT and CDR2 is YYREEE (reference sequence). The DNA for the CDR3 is TGTGCCAGCAGCTTGCGGGGGATGAACACTGAAGCTTTCTTT. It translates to CASSLRGMNTEAFF.

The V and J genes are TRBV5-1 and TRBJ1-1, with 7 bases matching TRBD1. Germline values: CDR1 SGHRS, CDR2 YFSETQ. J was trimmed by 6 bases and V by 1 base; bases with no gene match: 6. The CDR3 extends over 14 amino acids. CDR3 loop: CASSLNTGDPEAFF. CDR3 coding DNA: TGCGCCAGCAGCTTGAATACAGGGGATCCTGAAGCTTTCTTT.

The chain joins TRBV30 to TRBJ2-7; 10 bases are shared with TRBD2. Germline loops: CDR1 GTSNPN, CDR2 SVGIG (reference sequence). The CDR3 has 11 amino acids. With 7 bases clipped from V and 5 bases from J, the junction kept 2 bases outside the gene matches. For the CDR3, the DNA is TGTGCCTCTAGCGGGAGCCACGAGCAGTACTTC. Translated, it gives CASSGSHEQYF. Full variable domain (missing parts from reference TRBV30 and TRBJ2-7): SQTIHQWPATLVQPVGSPLSLECTVEGTSNPNLYWYRQAAGRGLQLLFYSVGIGQISSEVPQNLSASRPQDRQFILSSKKLLLSDSGFYLCASSGSHEQYFGPGTRLTVT.

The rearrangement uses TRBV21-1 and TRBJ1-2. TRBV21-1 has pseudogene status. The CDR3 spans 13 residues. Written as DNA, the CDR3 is TGTGCCACCTGGGTAAAGACTTCCTATGGCTACACCTTC. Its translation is CATWVKTSYGYTF.

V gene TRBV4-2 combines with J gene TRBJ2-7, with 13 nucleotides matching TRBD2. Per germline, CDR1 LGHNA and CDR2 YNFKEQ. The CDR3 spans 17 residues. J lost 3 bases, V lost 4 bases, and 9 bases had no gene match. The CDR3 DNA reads TGTGCCAGCAGCCTAGAGGGACTAGCGGGACCTTACTACGAGCAGTACTTC. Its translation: CASSLEGLAGPYYEQYF.

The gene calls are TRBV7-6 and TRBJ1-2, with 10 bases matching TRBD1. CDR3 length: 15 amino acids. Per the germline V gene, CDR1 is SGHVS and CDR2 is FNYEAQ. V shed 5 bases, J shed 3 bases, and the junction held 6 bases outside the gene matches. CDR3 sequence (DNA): TGTGCCAGCAGCGCAGGGACAGGGGATCACTATGGCTACACCTTC. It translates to CASSAGTGDHYGYTF.

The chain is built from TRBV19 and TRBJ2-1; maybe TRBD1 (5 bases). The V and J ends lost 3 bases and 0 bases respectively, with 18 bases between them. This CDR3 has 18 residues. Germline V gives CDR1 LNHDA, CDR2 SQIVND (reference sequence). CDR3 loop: CASSIPDVGPSSYNEQFF. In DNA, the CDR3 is TGTGCCAGTAGTATCCCCGATGTGGGGCCGAGCTCCTACAATGAGCAGTTCTTC. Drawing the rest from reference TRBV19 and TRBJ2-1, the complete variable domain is DGGITQSPKYLFRKEGQNVTLSCEQNLNHDAMYWYRQDPGQGLRLIYYSQIVNDFQKGDIAEGYSVSREKKESFPLTVTSAQKNPTAFYLCASSIPDVGPSSYNEQFFGPGTRLTVL.

DNA of the CDR3: TGTGCCATCAGTGAGTCGCTGACTTCCGGTATCTACAATGAGCAGTTCTTC. It is translated as CAISESLTSGIYNEQFF. This chain links TRBV10-3 with TRBJ2-1, with unresolved D. The germline V gene encodes CDR1 ENHRY and CDR2 SYGVKD. The V and J ends lost 0 bases and 3 bases respectively, with 15 bases between them. This CDR3 has 17 residues.

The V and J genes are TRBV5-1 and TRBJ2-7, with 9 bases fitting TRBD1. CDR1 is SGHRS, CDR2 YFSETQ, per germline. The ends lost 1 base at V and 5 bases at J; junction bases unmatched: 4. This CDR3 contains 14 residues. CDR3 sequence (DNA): TGCGCCAGCAGCTTGCGGACAGGGGCCGACGAGCAGTACTTC. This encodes CASSLRTGADEQYF. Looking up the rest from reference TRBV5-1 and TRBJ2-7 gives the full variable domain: KAGVTQTPRYLIKTRGQQVTLSCSPISGHRSVSWYQQTPGQGLQFLFEYFSETQRNKGNFPGRFSGRQFSNSRSEMNVSTLELGDSALYLCASSLRTGADEQYFGPGTRLTVT.

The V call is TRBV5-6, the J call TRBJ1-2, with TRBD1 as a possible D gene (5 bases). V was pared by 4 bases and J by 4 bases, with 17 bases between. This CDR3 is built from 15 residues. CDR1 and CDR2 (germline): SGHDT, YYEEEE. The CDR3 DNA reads TGTGCCAGCAGCCTCTGGGGGGACTCCCGCTATGGCTACACCTTC. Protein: CASSLWGDSRYGYTF. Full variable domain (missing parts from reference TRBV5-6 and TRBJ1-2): DAGVTQSPTHLIKTRGQQVTLRCSPKSGHDTVSWYQQALGQGPQFIFQYYEEEERQRGNFPDRFSGHQFPNYSSELNVNALLLGDSALYLCASSLWGDSRYGYTFGSGTRLTVV.

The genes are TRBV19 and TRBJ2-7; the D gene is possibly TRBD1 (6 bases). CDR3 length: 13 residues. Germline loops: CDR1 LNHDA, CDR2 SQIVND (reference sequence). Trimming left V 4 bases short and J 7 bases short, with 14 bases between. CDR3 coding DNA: TGTGCCAGTAGTAAGGGGACAACAAGGGAGCAGTACTTC. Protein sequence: CASSKGTTREQYF. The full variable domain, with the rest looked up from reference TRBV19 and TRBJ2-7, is DGGITQSPKYLFRKEGQNVTLSCEQNLNHDAMYWYRQDPGQGLRLIYYSQIVNDFQKGDIAEGYSVSREKKESFPLTVTSAQKNPTAFYLCASSKGTTREQYFGPGTRLTVT.

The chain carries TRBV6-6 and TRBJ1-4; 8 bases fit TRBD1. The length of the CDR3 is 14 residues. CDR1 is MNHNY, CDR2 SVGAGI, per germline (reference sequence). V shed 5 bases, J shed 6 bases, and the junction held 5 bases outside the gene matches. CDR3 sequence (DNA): TGTGCCAGCAGTAGGACAGGGCACTATGAAAAACTGTTTTTT. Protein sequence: CASSRTGHYEKLFF.

In DNA, the CDR3 is TGTGCCAGCAGTTATAACAATGAGCAGTTCTTC. Translating gives CASSYNNEQFF. This chain joins TRBV25-1 and TRBJ2-1, with D unresolved. This CDR3 comprises 11 residues. V was pared by 5 bases and J by 5 bases, with 4 bases between. Per germline, CDR1 MGHDK and CDR2 SYGVNS.

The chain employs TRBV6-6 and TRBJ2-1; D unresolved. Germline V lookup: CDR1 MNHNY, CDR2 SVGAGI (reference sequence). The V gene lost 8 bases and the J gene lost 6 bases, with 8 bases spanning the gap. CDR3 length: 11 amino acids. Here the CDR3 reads CASWSGNEQFF. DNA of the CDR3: TGTGCCAGCTGGTCAGGCAATGAGCAGTTCTTC.

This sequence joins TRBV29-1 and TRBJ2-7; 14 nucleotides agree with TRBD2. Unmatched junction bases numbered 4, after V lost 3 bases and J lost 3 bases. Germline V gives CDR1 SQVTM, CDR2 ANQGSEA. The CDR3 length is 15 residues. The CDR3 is CSVEKGTSGGYEQYF. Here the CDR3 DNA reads TGCAGCGTTGAGAAAGGGACTAGCGGGGGCTACGAGCAGTACTTC.

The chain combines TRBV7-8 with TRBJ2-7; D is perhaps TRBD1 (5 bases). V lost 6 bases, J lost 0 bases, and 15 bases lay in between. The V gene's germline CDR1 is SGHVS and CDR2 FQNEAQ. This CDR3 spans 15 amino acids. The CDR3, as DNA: TGTGCCAGCAGGGGTAGGGGCAGTCTCTCCTACGAGCAGTACTTC. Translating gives CASRGRGSLSYEQYF.

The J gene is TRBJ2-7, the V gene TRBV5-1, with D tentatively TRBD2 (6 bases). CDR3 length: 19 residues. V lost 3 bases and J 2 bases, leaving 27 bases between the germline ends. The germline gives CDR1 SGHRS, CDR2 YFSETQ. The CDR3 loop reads CASSSDATGLGLFPYEQYF. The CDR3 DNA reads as TGCGCCAGCAGCTCCGATGCCACAGGATTGGGACTTTTCCCCTACGAGCAGTACTTC.

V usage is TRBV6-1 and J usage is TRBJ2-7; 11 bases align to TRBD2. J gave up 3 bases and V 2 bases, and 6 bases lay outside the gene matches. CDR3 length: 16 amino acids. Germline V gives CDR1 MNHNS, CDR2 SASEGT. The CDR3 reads CASSEPRLAGFYEQYF. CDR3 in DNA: TGTGCCAGCAGTGAACCCCGACTAGCGGGGTTCTACGAGCAGTACTTC.

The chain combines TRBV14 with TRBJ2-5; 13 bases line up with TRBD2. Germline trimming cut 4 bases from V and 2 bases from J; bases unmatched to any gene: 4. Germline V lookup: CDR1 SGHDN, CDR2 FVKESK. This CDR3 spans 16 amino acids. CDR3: CASSRTSGSGQETQYF. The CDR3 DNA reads TGTGCCAGCAGCCGGACTAGCGGGAGTGGGCAAGAGACCCAGTACTTC.

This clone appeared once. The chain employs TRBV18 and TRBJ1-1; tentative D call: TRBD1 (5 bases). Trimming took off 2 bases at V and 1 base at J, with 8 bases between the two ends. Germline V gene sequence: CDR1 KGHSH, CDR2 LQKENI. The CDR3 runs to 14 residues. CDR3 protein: CASSPGTGNTEAFF. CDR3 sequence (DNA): TGTGCCAGCTCACCAGGAACAGGGAACACTGAAGCTTTCTTT.

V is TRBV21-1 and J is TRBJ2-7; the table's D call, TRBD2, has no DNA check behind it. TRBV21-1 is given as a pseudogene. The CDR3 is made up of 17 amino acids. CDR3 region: CASIGQGTSGVSYEQYF. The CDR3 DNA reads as TGTGCCAGCATCGGACAGGGGACTAGCGGGGTCTCCTACGAGCAGTACTTC.

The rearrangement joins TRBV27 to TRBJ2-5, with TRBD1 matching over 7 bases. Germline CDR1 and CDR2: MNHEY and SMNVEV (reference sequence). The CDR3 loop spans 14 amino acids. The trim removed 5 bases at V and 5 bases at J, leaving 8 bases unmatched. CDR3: CASSDLDRVETQYF. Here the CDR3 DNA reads TGTGCCAGCAGTGACCTAGACAGGGTGGAGACCCAGTACTTC.

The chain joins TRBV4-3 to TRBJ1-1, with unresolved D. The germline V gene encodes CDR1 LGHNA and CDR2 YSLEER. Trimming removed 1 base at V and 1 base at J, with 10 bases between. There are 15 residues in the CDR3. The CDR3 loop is CASSQATEGNTEAFF. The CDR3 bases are TGCGCCAGCAGCCAAGCGACGGAGGGGAACACTGAAGCTTTCTTT.